Described below is a single T cell receptor beta chain sequence and its context. Its specificity is not known. This entry is derived from a study of spatial heterogeneity in lung cancer. Across the whole study: The donors comprised approximately 72 untreated early-stage non-small cell lung cancer patients. Sequences of the beta chain were consistently detected in greater numbers than alpha-chain sequences. Study results and caveats: Among blood samples, ubiquitous expanded tumor TCRs appeared more at resection than at follow-up.

Each TCR cDNA molecule bore a unique molecular identifier. TCRdb re-called the 5' RACE reads with MiXCR, one entry per CDR3 protein. The top ten hold 16% of the sample, which has about 120,000 distinct CDR3 sequences, 9.5% to 15% seen once. With 4 bases clipped from V and 6 bases from J, the junction kept 10 bases outside the gene matches. Per germline, CDR1 WSHSY and CDR2 SAAADI. The CDR3 runs 16 residues. As for time point: blood at routine non-recurrence follow-up after resection. Whole RNA from tumor, nontumor lung or frozen PBMC was sequenced unsorted. J is TRBJ2-4 and V is TRBV10-2, with 9 positions matching TRBD1. The sequencing used PBMCs, collected at follow-up. The clonotype originates from a male donor with early-stage non-small cell lung cancer. CDR3 loop: CASSGPRTGGRNIQYF. The CDR3 coding sequence is TGCGCCAGCAGTGGCCCGCGTACAGGGGGCAGAAACATTCAGTACTTC.